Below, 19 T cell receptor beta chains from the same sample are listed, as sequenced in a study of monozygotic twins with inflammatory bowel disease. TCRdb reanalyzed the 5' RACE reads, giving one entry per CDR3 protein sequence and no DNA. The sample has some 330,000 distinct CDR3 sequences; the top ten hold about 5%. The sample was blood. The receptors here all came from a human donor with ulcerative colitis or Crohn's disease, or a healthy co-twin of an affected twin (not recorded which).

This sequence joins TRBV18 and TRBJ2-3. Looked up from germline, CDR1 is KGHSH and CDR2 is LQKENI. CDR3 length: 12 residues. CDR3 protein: CASSQFPDTQYF.

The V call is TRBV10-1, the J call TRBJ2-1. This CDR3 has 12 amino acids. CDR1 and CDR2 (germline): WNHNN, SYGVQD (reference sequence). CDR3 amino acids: CASSDSYNEQFF.

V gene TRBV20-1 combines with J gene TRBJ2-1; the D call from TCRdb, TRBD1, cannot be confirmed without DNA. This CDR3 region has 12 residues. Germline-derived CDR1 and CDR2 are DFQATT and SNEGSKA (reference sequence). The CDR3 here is CSATRQVGEQFF.

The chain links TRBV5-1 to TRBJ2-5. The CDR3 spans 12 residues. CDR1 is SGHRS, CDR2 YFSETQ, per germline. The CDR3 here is CASSFRRETQYF.

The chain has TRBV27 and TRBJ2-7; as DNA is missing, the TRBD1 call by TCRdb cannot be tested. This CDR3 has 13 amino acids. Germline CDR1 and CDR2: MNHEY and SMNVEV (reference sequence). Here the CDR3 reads CASSAGTVYEQYF.

CDR3 sequence reads: CSAREPRPSRKFPRYNEQFF. This sequence joins TRBV20-1 and TRBJ2-1; absent DNA, TCRdb's TRBD2 call cannot be checked. The CDR3 totals 20 residues. Germline values: CDR1 DFQATT, CDR2 SNEGSKA (reference sequence).

This CDR3 is CASSLEILWNEQFF. This chain connects TRBV7-9 to TRBJ2-1; TCRdb calls TRBD1, which cannot be checked without DNA. CDR1 is SEHNR and CDR2 is FQNEAQ in the germline V gene (reference sequence). The CDR3 sequence is 14 residues long.

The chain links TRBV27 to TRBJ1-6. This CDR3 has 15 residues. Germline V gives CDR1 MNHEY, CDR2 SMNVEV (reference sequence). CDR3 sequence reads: CASSLLRTKNSPLHF.

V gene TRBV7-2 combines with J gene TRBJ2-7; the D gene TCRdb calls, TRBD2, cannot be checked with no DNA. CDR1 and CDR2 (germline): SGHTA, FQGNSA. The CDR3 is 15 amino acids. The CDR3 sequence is CASSILAGVGYEQYF. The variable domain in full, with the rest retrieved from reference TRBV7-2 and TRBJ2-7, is GAGVSQSPSNKVTEKGKDVELRCDPISGHTALYWYRQSLGQGLEFLIYFQGNSAPDKSGLPSDRFSAERTGGSVSTLTIQRTQQEDSAVYLCASSILAGVGYEQYFGPGTRLTVT.

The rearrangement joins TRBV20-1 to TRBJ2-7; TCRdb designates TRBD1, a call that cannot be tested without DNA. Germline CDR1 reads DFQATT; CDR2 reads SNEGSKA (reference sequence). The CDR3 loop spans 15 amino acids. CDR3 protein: CSARDSGVLSYEQYF.

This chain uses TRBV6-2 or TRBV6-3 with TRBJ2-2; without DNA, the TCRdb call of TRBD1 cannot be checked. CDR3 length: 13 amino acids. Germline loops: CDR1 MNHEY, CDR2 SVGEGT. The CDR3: CASRQGNTGELFF.

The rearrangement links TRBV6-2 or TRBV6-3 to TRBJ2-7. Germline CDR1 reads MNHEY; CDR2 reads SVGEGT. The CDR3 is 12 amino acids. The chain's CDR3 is CASSDQTHEQYF.

This CDR3 reads CASRGQSTRSEAFF. The rearrangement uses TRBV5-1 and TRBJ1-1; without DNA, the TCRdb call of TRBD1 cannot be checked. Germline CDR1 reads SGHRS; CDR2 reads YFSETQ. The CDR3 runs 14 residues.

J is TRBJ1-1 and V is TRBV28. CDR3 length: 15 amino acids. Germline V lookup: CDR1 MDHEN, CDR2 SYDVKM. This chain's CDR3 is CASSLRQPRFTEAFF.

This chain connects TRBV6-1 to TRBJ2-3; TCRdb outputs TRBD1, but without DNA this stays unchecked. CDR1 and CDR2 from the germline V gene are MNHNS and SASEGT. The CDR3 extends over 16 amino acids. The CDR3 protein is CASSEARSREQDTQYF.

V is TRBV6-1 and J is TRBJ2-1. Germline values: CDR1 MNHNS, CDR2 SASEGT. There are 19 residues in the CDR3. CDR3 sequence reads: CASSFGRVQRTSSYNEQFF.

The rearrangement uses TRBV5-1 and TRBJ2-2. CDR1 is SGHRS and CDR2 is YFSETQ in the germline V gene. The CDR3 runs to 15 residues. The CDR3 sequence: CASSLISQHTGELFF.

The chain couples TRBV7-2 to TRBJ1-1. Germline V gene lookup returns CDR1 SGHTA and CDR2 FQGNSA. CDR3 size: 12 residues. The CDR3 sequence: CASSLAITEAFF.

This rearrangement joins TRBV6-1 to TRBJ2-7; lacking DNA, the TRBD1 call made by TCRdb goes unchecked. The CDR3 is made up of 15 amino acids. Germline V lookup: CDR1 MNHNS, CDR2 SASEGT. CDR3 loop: CAAAVARGLSYEQYF.